Below are 14 T cell receptor beta chains sequenced from a single sample in a study of neurological immune-mediated disorders. TCRdb redid the calling of the 5' RACE reads with MiXCR, one entry per CDR3 protein. The table shows over 55,000 distinct CDR3 sequences, with roughly 10% occurring only once. Time point described: longitudinal time-point 1 (baseline). The sample taken for sequencing was PBMCs. Receptor source: a man between 25 and 39 years old in good health.

In this sample, this clonotype turned up many times. The CDR3 here is CSARDSDRGGSGNTIYF. The CDR3 coding sequence is TGCAGTGCTAGAGATTCAGACAGGGGCGGCTCTGGAAACACCATATATTTT. The genes are TRBV20-1 and TRBJ1-3; 8 positions match TRBD1. The V gene end was trimmed by 0 bases and the J gene end by 0 bases; junction bases not matched to a gene: 7. Germline V gene data show CDR1 as DFQATT and CDR2 as SNEGSKA (reference sequence). There are 17 residues in the CDR3.

At least ten counts were recorded for this clonotype. The chain has TRBV3-1 and TRBJ2-1; 13 nucleotides line up with TRBD2. From germline, CDR1 is LGHDT and CDR2 YNNKEL (reference sequence). J lost 6 bases, V lost 4 bases, and 3 bases had no gene match. The CDR3 totals 15 residues. CDR3 sequence: CASSPGTSGTNEQFF. CDR3 DNA: TGTGCCAGCAGCCCAGGGACTAGCGGGACCAATGAGCAGTTCTTC.

Ten or more counts support this clonotype. The V gene is TRBV5-1, the J gene TRBJ1-3, with 7 bases fitting TRBD1. Germline-derived CDR1 and CDR2 are SGHRS and YFSETQ. This CDR3 is built from 15 residues. J was trimmed by 8 bases and V by 5 bases; bases with no gene match: 13. The CDR3 DNA follows: TGCGCCAGCAGAGAAGCCGGGACAGAGGTGGACACCATATATTTT. Amino acids: CASREAGTEVDTIYF.

There are a few counts of this clonotype. V gene TRBV27 combines with J gene TRBJ1-2; maybe TRBD1 (6 bases). CDR1 is MNHEY and CDR2 is SMNVEV in the germline V gene (reference sequence). The CDR3 loop spans 16 amino acids. Trimming cost V 3 bases and J 7 bases, with 21 bases left between them. This chain's CDR3 is CASSLDVNRELTGYTF. The DNA of the CDR3 is TGTGCCAGCAGTTTGGATGTAAACAGGGAGTTAACTGGCTACACCTTC.

At least ten counts were recorded for this clonotype. The chain couples TRBV5-5 to TRBJ2-2; the D gene is possibly TRBD1 (6 bases). Germline V lookup: CDR1 SGHKS, CDR2 YYEKEE (reference sequence). Trimming stripped 3 bases from V and 1 base from J, with 13 bases between. CDR3 length: 16 residues. The chain's CDR3 is CASSWGTRRNTGELFF. DNA for the CDR3: TGTGCCAGCAGCTGGGGGACACGGAGGAACACCGGGGAGCTGTTTTTT.

In its sample, this clonotype was seen many times. The chain links TRBV5-1 to TRBJ1-1; D unresolved. Germline-derived CDR1 and CDR2 are SGHRS and YFSETQ. Trimming removed 4 bases from V and 2 bases from J, with 12 bases in between. CDR3 length: 14 residues. CDR3 sequence: CASSQPTGNTEAFF. CDR3 bases: TGCGCCAGCAGCCAACCGACGGGCAACACTGAAGCTTTCTTT. Full variable domain (remainder filled in from reference TRBV5-1 and TRBJ1-1): KAGVTQTPRYLIKTRGQQVTLSCSPISGHRSVSWYQQTPGQGLQFLFEYFSETQRNKGNFPGRFSGRQFSNSRSEMNVSTLELGDSALYLCASSQPTGNTEAFFGQGTRLTVV.

The sample holds many counts of this clonotype. The chain joins TRBV16 to TRBJ2-7; D gene ambiguous. The germline V gene encodes CDR1 KGHSY and CDR2 FQNENV. The CDR3 is 11 amino acids. V shed 5 bases and J shed 3 bases, with 5 bases lying between them. CDR3 sequence: CASSASYEQYF. DNA of the CDR3: TGTGCCAGCAGCGCAAGCTACGAGCAGTACTTC.

This clonotype was recorded many times. The V gene is TRBV4-2, the J gene TRBJ2-7; 7 nucleotides align to TRBD1. This CDR3 is built from 14 residues. Trimming removed 0 bases from V and 5 bases from J; junction bases left unmatched: 4. Germline V lookup: CDR1 LGHNA, CDR2 YNFKEQ. Here the CDR3 DNA reads TGTGCCAGCAGCCAAGATGGGACAGCCGACGAGCAGTACTTC. Residues: CASSQDGTADEQYF.

Ten or more counts support this clonotype. The V call is TRBV18, the J call TRBJ1-1, with D perhaps TRBD1 (6 bases). Per the germline V gene, CDR1 is KGHSH and CDR2 is LQKENI. Trimming cost V 4 bases and J 6 bases, with 15 bases left between them. The CDR3 consists of 14 residues. Here the CDR3 reads CASSRLQGPPEAFF. As DNA, the CDR3 is TGTGCCAGCTCACGGTTACAGGGACCCCCTGAAGCTTTCTTT. The whole variable domain, remainder taken from reference TRBV18 and TRBJ1-1, is NAGVMQNPRHLVRRRGQEARLRCSPMKGHSHVYWYRQLPEEGLKFMVYLQKENIIDESGMPKERFSAEFPKEGPSILRIQQVVRGDSAAYFCASSRLQGPPEAFFGQGTRLTVV.

There are many counts of this clonotype. The chain employs TRBV6-5 and TRBJ1-2, with 7 bases fitting TRBD1. Trimming took 6 bases from V and 4 from J; bases not matched to a gene: 11. Germline V CDR1 and CDR2: MNHEY, SVGAGI. The CDR3 spans 15 residues. CDR3 in DNA: TGTGCCAGCAGCCGAGGGACAGTGTGGAGCTATGGCTACACCTTC. Translating it yields CASSRGTVWSYGYTF.

The sample holds many counts of this clonotype. The J gene is TRBJ2-3, the V gene TRBV20-1, with 7 bases fitting TRBD1. There are 12 residues in the CDR3. From germline, CDR1 is DFQATT and CDR2 SNEGSKA (reference sequence). V shed 5 bases, J shed 4 bases, and the junction held 3 bases outside the gene matches. The DNA of the CDR3 is TGCAGTGCTGAAGGGACAGCAGATACGCAGTATTTT. Translated, it gives CSAEGTADTQYF.

The chain links TRBV25-1 to TRBJ1-1; D gene ambiguous. CDR3 length equals 11 residues. Trimming left V 7 bases short and J 2 bases short, with 5 bases between. Germline CDR1 reads MGHDK; CDR2 reads SYGVNS. As DNA, the CDR3 is TGTGCCAGCAATCATAACACTGAAGCTTTCTTT. Translation: CASNHNTEAFF.

The V and J genes are TRBV2 and TRBJ1-2; possible D gene TRBD1, 5 bases. CDR1 and CDR2 (germline): SNHLY, FYNNEI. Trimming removed 8 bases at V and 4 bases at J, with 17 bases between. The CDR3 is 14 residues long. CDR3 residues: CASSARGEGYGYTF. DNA of the CDR3: TGTGCCAGCTCGGCGAGGGGCGAGGGCTATGGCTACACCTTC.

The sample holds many counts of this clonotype. This chain connects TRBV9 to TRBJ2-5; 9 bases line up with TRBD2. The CDR3 consists of 16 residues. V was clipped by 0 bases and J by 5 bases; unmatched bases: 8. The germline gives CDR1 SGDLS, CDR2 YYNGEE. The DNA for the CDR3 is TGTGCCAGCAGCGTAGGAGCGGGAGGAGGTGGGGAGACCCAGTACTTC. This sequence encodes CASSVGAGGGGETQYF.